This T cell receptor beta chain was documented in a study of blood T cell repertoires in COVID-19. This clone was seen only a few times. Generated by immunoSEQ multiplex PCR, the TCRdb table keeps only in-frame clones and is missing some. The table records hundreds of thousands of clones, over 75% of them present only once. CDR1 and CDR2 from the germline V gene are SGHRS and YFSETQ. This CDR3 region has 13 residues. V lost 5 bases and J lost 5; bases outside the gene matches: 3. The gene calls are TRBV5-1 and TRBJ2-5, with TRBD2 matching 10 bases. The specimen sequenced was PBMCs or T cells enriched from blood (not recorded which). The TCR was taken from a woman aged 40 to 55 with acute COVID-19. CDR3 amino acids: CASSFSGGETQYF. The CDR3 DNA is TGCGCCAGCAGTTTTAGCGGGGGGGAGACCCAGTACTTC.